This TCR beta chain comes out of a study of low-dose radiotherapy and immunotherapy resistance in tumors. In germline, CDR1 is MNHNY, CDR2 SVGAGI (reference sequence). Germline trimming cut 0 bases from V and 6 bases from J; bases unmatched to any gene: 5. The CDR3 sequence is 16 residues long. TRAV- and TRBV-specific primers primed first-strand cDNA, covering alpha and beta chains. For amplifying TCRs, the PCR ran for approximately 18 cycles with Phusion, which was used together with a constant-region primer and the adapter on the V primers. TCRdb reprocessed the reads via MiXCR and lists one record per CDR3 protein. This sample has about 12,000 distinct CDR3 sequences, with roughly 72% found just once. Every donor was treated with nivolumab, ipilimumab, aspirin, low-dose cyclophosphamide and also low-dose radiotherapy. As a condition of eligibility, patients had advanced solid tumors lacking tumor-infiltrating lymphocytes.

The receptor was isolated from a human donor with advanced metastatic prostate, ovarian, gallbladder or colorectal cancer (not recorded which). This table probably holds off-target reads from a library built for another chain. This sequence joins TRBV6-6 and TRBJ1-5; 10 nucleotides agree with TRBD1. CDR3 DNA: TGTGCCAGCAGTTACTCGGGACAGGGGTGGTCTCAGCCCCAGCATTTT. Amino acids: CASSYSGQGWSQPQHF.